The next 10 T cell receptor beta chains were all read from a single sample in a study of cytomegalovirus exposure and HLA in healthy donors listed by TCRdb under 2017. Library generation was performed with the immunoSEQ multiplex PCR assay. A mixture of 60 forward primers for TCR Vbeta segments and 13 reverse primers for TCR Jbeta segments was used in the multiplex PCR. TCRdb took this table from immuneACCESS and kept in-frame rearrangements with V and J called. Such tables lack part of the clones; where checked against another copy, unresolved V genes explain under half of the gap, and the rest is unexplained. This sample is represented by a few hundred thousand clones; approximately 80% of them were singletons. Approximately 8.4% of the sample rests with the top ten. Material for sequencing was PBMCs. These receptors were obtained from a woman aged 55-75 years in good health and CMV-seropositive.

This clone showed up just a few times. V usage is TRBV7-9 and J usage is TRBJ2-2; D may be TRBD1 (6 bases). V was clipped by 0 bases and J by 4 bases, with 15 bases between them. The CDR3 runs 17 residues. CDR1 and CDR2 from the germline V gene are SEHNR and FQNEAQ (reference sequence). The DNA of the CDR3 is TGTGCCAGCAGCTTAGCGCAAGGGGGAGCGAGCACCGGGGAGCTGTTTTTT. Amino acid sequence: CASSLAQGGASTGELFF.

The genes are TRBV7-9 and TRBJ1-3; possibly TRBD1 for D (5 bases). Trimming cost V 5 bases and J 3 bases, with 14 bases left between them. CDR3 length equals 15 residues. Germline CDR1 and CDR2: SEHNR and FQNEAQ (reference sequence). The CDR3 coding sequence is TGTGCCAGCAGCCCCGCAGGGAGGCTTGGAAACACCATATATTTT. Translation gives CASSPAGRLGNTIYF.

This clone was counted between two and nine times. The V call is TRBV7-6, the J call TRBJ2-1, with a possible D match to TRBD1 (6 bases). The CDR3 totals 17 residues. Germline CDR1 is SGHVS and CDR2 is FNYEAQ. V was pared by 5 bases and J by 2 bases, with 19 bases between. The CDR3 coding sequence is TGTGCCAGCAGCCTCCATGAAGCAGGGGCCCCCTACAATGAGCAGTTCTTC. Translation: CASSLHEAGAPYNEQFF.

The genes are TRBV27 and TRBJ2-5; 12 bases map to TRBD2. The length of the CDR3 is 16 residues. CDR1 MNHEY and CDR2 SMNVEV come from the germline V gene (reference sequence). The V segment lost 8 bases and the J segment 6 bases; nucleotides outside the gene matches: 13. Written as DNA, the CDR3 is TGTGCCAGCGGACCGGGACTAGCGGGTAACTTTAAGACCCAGTACTTC. Residues: CASGPGLAGNFKTQYF.

V usage is TRBV4-2 and J usage is TRBJ1-1; D perhaps matches TRBD1 (6 bases). The CDR3 is 13 amino acids. CDR1 is LGHNA, CDR2 YNFKEQ, per germline. V lost 3 bases and J lost 6, with 11 bases in between. CDR3 sequence reads: CASSQKGTSEAFF. The DNA for the CDR3 is TGTGCCAGCAGCCAGAAAGGGACATCTGAAGCTTTCTTT.

V usage is TRBV6-6 and J usage is TRBJ1-4; 9 nucleotides match TRBD1. Germline CDR1 reads MNHNY; CDR2 reads SVGAGI (reference sequence). V shed 5 bases, J shed 7 bases, and the junction held 8 bases outside the gene matches. The CDR3 covers 15 residues. The CDR3 loop reads CASSTGGAWGEKLFF. The CDR3 DNA reads as TGTGCCAGCAGTACAGGGGGCGCGTGGGGTGAAAAACTGTTTTTT.

Turning to this clone: Its ends do not fully match the called genes, so a read error is possible. The CDR3 region has the DNA TGTGCCAGCAGCTTGTTCGGACACCCCAATGAGCCCCAGCATTTT. Protein product: CASSLFGHPNEPQHF. The V call is TRBV5-4, the J call TRBJ1-5; D may be TRBD1 (5 bases). CDR3 length: 15 amino acids. Germline V gives CDR1 SGHNT, CDR2 YYREEE (reference sequence).

CDR3 nucleotides: TGTGCCAGCAGTTCCCGGACTAGCGGGAGCTACGAGCAGTACTTC. Amino acid sequence: CASSSRTSGSYEQYF. The chain combines TRBV27 with TRBJ2-7; 13 bases are a match to TRBD2. With V trimmed by 4 bases and J by 3 bases, 3 bases remained unmatched. CDR1 and CDR2 (germline): MNHEY, SMNVEV (reference sequence). This CDR3 comprises 15 residues.

The rearrangement uses TRBV10-1 and TRBJ1-4; D is ambiguous. The ends were cut back, 10 bases at V and 8 bases at J, with 14 bases in the middle. The CDR3 is made up of 12 amino acids. Germline V gives CDR1 WNHNN, CDR2 SYGVQD (reference sequence). Written as DNA, the CDR3 is TGCGCCAACCCAGGTTTAGAGGAAAAACTGTTTTTT. This sequence encodes CANPGLEEKLFF.

This clone was picked up a small number of times. This CDR3 is also generated by other DNA sequences in the sample. The chain carries TRBV15 and TRBJ2-6; 7 bases agree with TRBD1. In germline, CDR1 is LNHNV, CDR2 YYDKDF (reference sequence). The CDR3 length is 14 residues. V lost 6 bases to trimming and J lost 9 bases; unmatched junction nucleotides: 8. This chain's CDR3 is CATSKLQGSNVLTF. CDR3 DNA sequence: TGTGCCACCAGTAAATTACAGGGGAGCAACGTCCTGACTTTC. Looking up the rest from reference TRBV15 and TRBJ2-6 gives the full variable domain: DAMVIQNPRYQVTQFGKPVTLSCSQTLNHNVMYWYQQKSSQAPKLLFHYYDKDFNNEADTPDNFQSRRPNTSFCFLDIRSPGLGDTAMYLCATSKLQGSNVLTFGAGSRLTVL.